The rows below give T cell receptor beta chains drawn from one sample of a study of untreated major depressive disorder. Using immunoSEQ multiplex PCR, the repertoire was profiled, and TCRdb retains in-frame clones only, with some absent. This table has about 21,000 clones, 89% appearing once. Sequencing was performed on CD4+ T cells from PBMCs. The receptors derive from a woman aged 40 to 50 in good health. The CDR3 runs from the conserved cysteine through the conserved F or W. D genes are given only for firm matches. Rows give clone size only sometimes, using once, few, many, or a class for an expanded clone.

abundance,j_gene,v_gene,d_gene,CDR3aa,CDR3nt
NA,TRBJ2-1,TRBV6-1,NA,CASISRDWGKGEQFF,TGTGCCAGCATTTCCAGGGACTGGGGAAAGGGTGAGCAGTTCTTC
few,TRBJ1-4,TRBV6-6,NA,CASSWGINEKLFF,TGTGCCAGCAGTTGGGGCATTAATGAAAAACTGTTTTTT
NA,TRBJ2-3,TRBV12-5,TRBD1,CASGLAGGDTQYF,TGTGCTAGTGGTTTAGCAGGGGGAGATACGCAGTATTTT
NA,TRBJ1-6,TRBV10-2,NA,CASSEGGARLHF,TGCGCCAGCAGTGAGGGGGGGGCGAGGCTCCACTTT
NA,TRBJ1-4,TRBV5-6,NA,CASSLGNGDEKLFF,TGTGCCAGCAGCTTGGGGAATGGGGATGAAAAACTGTTTTTT
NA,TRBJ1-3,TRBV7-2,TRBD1,CASSSRPPQGENSGNTIYF,TGTGCCAGCAGCTCCCGACCACCACAGGGGGAGAACTCTGGAAACACCATATATTTT
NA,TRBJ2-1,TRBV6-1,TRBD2,CASREAGAAVNEQFF,TGTGCCAGCAGGGAAGCGGGAGCGGCGGTGAATGAGCAGTTCTTC
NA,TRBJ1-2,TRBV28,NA,CASRIGQAPDGYTF,TGTGCCAGCCGAATCGGGCAGGCCCCGGATGGCTACACCTTC
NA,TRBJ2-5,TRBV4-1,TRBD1,CASSQTGGETQYF,TGCGCCAGCAGCCAGACAGGGGGGGAGACCCAGTACTTC
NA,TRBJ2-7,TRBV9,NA,CASSPPGTGYGEQYF,TGTGCCAGCAGCCCCCCTGGGACTGGGTACGGGGAGCAGTACTTC
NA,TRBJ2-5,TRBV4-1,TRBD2,CASSQVFTKRGAETQYF,TGCGCCAGCAGCCAAGTGTTTACTAAGCGGGGGGCAGAGACCCAGTACTTC
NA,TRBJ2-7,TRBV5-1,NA,CASSIQGYEQYF,TGCGCCAGCAGCATACAGGGTTACGAGCAGTACTTC
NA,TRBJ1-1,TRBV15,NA,CATSPSPGKAFF,TGTGCCACCAGCCCATCTCCGGGAAAAGCTTTCTTT
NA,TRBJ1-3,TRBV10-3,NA,CAISSAEGLNTIYF,TGTGCCATCAGTTCTGCTGAGGGGCTAAACACCATATATTTT
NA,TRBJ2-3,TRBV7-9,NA,CASSLEAGLRDTQYF,TGTGCCAGCAGCTTAGAGGCAGGGTTACGAGATACGCAGTATTTT
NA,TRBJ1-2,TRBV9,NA,CASSPRAEGRYGYTF,TGTGCCAGCAGCCCTAGGGCGGAGGGGCGCTATGGCTACACCTTC
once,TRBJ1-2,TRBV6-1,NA,CASMREDKGYTF,TGTGCCAGCATGAGAGAGGATAAGGGCTACACCTTC
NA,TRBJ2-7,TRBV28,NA,CASLRWDPYEQYF,TGTGCCAGTCTTCGCTGGGACCCCTACGAGCAGTACTTC
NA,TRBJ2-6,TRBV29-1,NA,CSVSDRQLSGANVPTF,TGCAGCGTCTCGGACAGACAACTCTCTGGGGCCAACGTCCCGACTTTC
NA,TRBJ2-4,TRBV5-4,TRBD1,CASSAQGAGIGDIQYF,TGTGCCAGCAGCGCGCAGGGGGCCGGGATAGGAGACATTCAGTACTTC
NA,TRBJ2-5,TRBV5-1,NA,CASSLNPTGVSQETQYF,TGCGCCAGCAGCTTGAACCCTACGGGAGTCTCCCAAGAGACCCAGTACTTC
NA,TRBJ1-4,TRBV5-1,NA,CASRVDRPNEKLFF,TGCGCCAGCAGGGTGGACAGACCTAATGAAAAACTGTTTTTT
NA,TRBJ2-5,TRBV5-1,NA,CASRGEAQGQTQYF,TGCGCCAGCAGAGGGGAGGCACAGGGACAGACCCAGTACTTC
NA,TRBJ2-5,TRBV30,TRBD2,CAWRVAGGRETQYF,TGTGCCTGGAGAGTAGCGGGAGGTCGAGAGACCCAGTACTTC
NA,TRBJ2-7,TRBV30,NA,CAWSPRWRDPYEQYF,TGTGCCTGGAGTCCGCGGTGGCGGGATCCCTACGAGCAGTACTTC
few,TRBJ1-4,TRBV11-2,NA,CASSLVLEKLFF,TGTGCCAGCAGCTTAGTTCTTGAAAAACTGTTTTTT
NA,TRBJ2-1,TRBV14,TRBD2,CASSPLAGTLGNEQFF,TGTGCCAGCAGCCCACTAGCGGGGACCCTAGGCAATGAGCAGTTCTTC
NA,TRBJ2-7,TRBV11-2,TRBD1,CASSSFTGDEQYF,TGTGCCAGCAGCTCTTTTACAGGGGACGAGCAGTACTTC
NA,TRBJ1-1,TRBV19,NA,CASSIERDLRENTEAFF,TGTGCCAGTAGTATCGAACGGGATCTGAGAGAGAACACTGAAGCTTTCTTT
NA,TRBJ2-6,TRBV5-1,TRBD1,CASSWGTGTSGANVLTF,TGCGCCAGCAGCTGGGGGACAGGAACTTCTGGGGCCAACGTCCTGACTTTC
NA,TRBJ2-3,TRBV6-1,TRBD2,CASEGSGGMNTQYF,TGTGCCAGCGAGGGTAGCGGGGGCATGAATACGCAGTATTTT
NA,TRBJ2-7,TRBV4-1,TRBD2,CASSQPGGKYEQYF,TGCGCCAGCAGCCAGCCGGGAGGGAAGTACGAGCAGTACTTC